These 27 T cell receptor beta chains were sequenced from one sample in a study of human T cells and chemical hapten exposure. TCRdb independently ran MiXCR on the RACE reads; one entry per CDR3 protein. In the table there are about 82,000 distinct CDR3 sequences, 10% to 14% of which are singletons. The sample's time point: patch test 3, about 24 weeks after DPC sensitization. Sample treatment: therapeutic diphenylcyclopropenone sensitization with weekly scalp DPC. The sequenced sample was whole blood, obtained in connection with sensitization to the hapten diphenylcyclopropenone (DPC). These receptor sequences come from a woman in her 50s with alopecia areata. Some clones in this sample may be carry-over from other donors' samples.

This clonotype is a singleton in its sample. An end of the junction does not agree with germline; a read error may underlie this. For the CDR3, the DNA is TGTACCAGCAGTTTAGGACGGTCAACTAATGAAAAACTGTTTTTT. This codes for CTSSLGRSTNEKLFF. The chain couples TRBV12-3 or TRBV12-4 to TRBJ1-4; D uncertain. The CDR3 is made up of 15 amino acids.

CDR3 DNA sequence: TGCGCCAGCAGCTTGGATCGGGAGCAGTACTTC. As protein: CASSLDREQYF. This chain joins TRBV5-1 and TRBJ2-7; D call uncertain. Germline CDR1 and CDR2: SGHRS and YFSETQ. This CDR3 spans 11 amino acids. Trimming cost V 0 bases and J 7 bases, with 5 bases left between them.

The sample holds many counts of this clonotype. V is TRBV18 and J is TRBJ1-5, with 7 bases fitting TRBD1. Germline V gives CDR1 KGHSH, CDR2 LQKENI. The CDR3 runs 13 residues. V lost 4 bases, J lost 7 bases, and 4 bases stayed unmatched. The CDR3 loop is CASSQGAEQPQHF. The CDR3 DNA sequence: TGTGCCAGCTCACAGGGGGCAGAGCAGCCCCAGCATTTT.

This clonotype was counted once. The chain uses TRBV29-1 and TRBJ2-1; 10 nucleotides agree with TRBD1. The CDR3 covers 13 residues. J lost 4 bases, V lost 7 bases, and 4 bases had no gene match. Looked up from germline, CDR1 is SQVTM and CDR2 is ANQGSEA. The CDR3 nucleotides read TGCAGCGGGAGGGACAGGGGTTACAATGAGCAGTTCTTC. Protein product: CSGRDRGYNEQFF.

This clonotype has a count of ten or more. The chain carries TRBV6-2 or TRBV6-3 and TRBJ2-7; TRBD2 matches 11 bases. CDR3 size: 15 residues. With V trimmed by 5 bases and J by 9 bases, 12 bases remained unmatched. CDR1 and CDR2 (germline): MNHEY, SVGEGT. The CDR3 DNA reads as TGTGCCAGCAGTAGTAGCGGGAGGGCCGGCGGCGGGCAGTACTTC. It codes for CASSSSGRAGGGQYF.

This clonotype was recorded at least ten times. The chain recombines TRBV29-1 with TRBJ2-7, with D maybe TRBD2 (5 bases). Germline CDR1 SQVTM, CDR2 ANQGSEA. Trimming stripped 4 bases from V and 1 base from J, with 8 bases between. This CDR3 has 12 amino acids. This CDR3 reads CSVGPGSYEQYF. The CDR3 DNA sequence: TGCAGCGTTGGCCCGGGATCCTACGAGCAGTACTTC.

This clonotype was detected many times. The CDR3 loop reads CASRSTGPGNTIYF. CDR3 nucleotides: TGTGCCAGCAGGTCGACAGGCCCTGGAAACACCATATATTTT. The chain is built from TRBV28 and TRBJ1-3; maybe TRBD1 (6 bases). Germline V gene sequence: CDR1 MDHEN, CDR2 SYDVKM. V dropped 6 bases and J dropped 2 bases, with 11 bases sitting between them. The CDR3 runs to 14 residues.

This clonotype came up many times. The chain links TRBV4-3 to TRBJ2-1; the match to TRBD2 covers 15 bases. Germline CDR1 reads LGHNA; CDR2 reads YSLEER. The V segment lost 4 bases and the J segment 8 bases; nucleotides outside the gene matches: 3. The CDR3 totals 15 residues. The CDR3 bases are TGCGCCAGCAGCCGGACTAGCGGGAGGGCCGATGAGCAGTTCTTC. Amino acids: CASSRTSGRADEQFF.

This clonotype has at least ten counts. The genes are TRBV10-3 and TRBJ1-5; D gene unclear. Germline V gene lookup returns CDR1 ENHRY and CDR2 SYGVKD. With 10 bases removed from V and 1 base from J, the gap between germline ends came to 14 bases. The CDR3 is 14 amino acids. CDR3 sequence reads: CATTSANSNQPQHF. The CDR3, as DNA: TGTGCCACTACCTCGGCCAACAGCAATCAGCCCCAGCATTTT.

The chain uses TRBV12-3 or TRBV12-4 and TRBJ1-4; D is ambiguous. CDR3 length: 12 residues. Between the trimmed V and J ends, which lost 7 bases and 7 bases, there was a span of 10 bases. CDR3 sequence (DNA): TGTGCCAGCACCTCTACCCGTGAAAAACTGTTTTTT. Translated: CASTSTREKLFF.

J is TRBJ1-2 and V is TRBV11-2; D remains ambiguous. The CDR3 spans 15 residues. CDR1 is SGHAT and CDR2 is FQNNGV in the germline V gene. Trimming stripped 5 bases from V and 4 bases from J, with 17 bases between. CDR3 residues: CASSPEGMGRYGYTF. The CDR3 coding sequence is TGTGCCAGCAGCCCCGAGGGCATGGGCCGCTATGGCTACACCTTC.

This clonotype was observed a handful of times. The chain uses TRBV6-2 or TRBV6-3 and TRBJ2-7; D might be TRBD1 (6 bases). The CDR3 is made up of 12 amino acids. Deletions cut 6 bases from V and 3 bases from J, with 9 bases between. Germline CDR1 and CDR2: MNHEY and SVGEGT. The CDR3 spells CASRQGGYEQYF. CDR3 nucleotides: TGTGCCAGCAGACAGGGCGGCTACGAGCAGTACTTC.

This clonotype was found many times. Here the CDR3 reads CASRGPNNQPQHF. The CDR3 DNA sequence: TGTGCCAGTAGGGGGCCTAACAATCAGCCCCAGCATTTT. The chain is built from TRBV19 and TRBJ1-5; D possibly corresponds to TRBD1 (5 bases). Deletions cut 6 bases from V and 3 bases from J, with 9 bases between. Germline V CDR1 and CDR2: LNHDA, SQIVND (reference sequence). The CDR3 extends over 13 amino acids.

This clonotype has a count of ten or more. This chain uses TRBV20-1 with TRBJ2-7, with 9 bases matching TRBD2. The length of the CDR3 is 16 residues. Per the germline V gene, CDR1 is DFQATT and CDR2 is SNEGSKA (reference sequence). V lost 0 bases to trimming and J lost 4 bases; unmatched junction nucleotides: 10. Here the CDR3 DNA reads TGCAGTGCTAGAGATCTAATGGCGGGAGGGCTGTACGAGCAGTACTTC. It yields the protein CSARDLMAGGLYEQYF.

This clonotype was found many times. V gene TRBV7-6 combines with J gene TRBJ2-2; D is possibly TRBD1 (5 bases). This CDR3 has 15 amino acids. Germline V gives CDR1 SGHVS, CDR2 FNYEAQ. Trimming shortened V by 7 bases and J by 0 bases, and 12 bases separated the two germline ends. This chain's CDR3 is CASTKGQSNTGELFF. CDR3 DNA: TGTGCCAGCACCAAGGGGCAGTCGAACACCGGGGAGCTGTTTTTT. The complete variable domain, with remaining parts taken from reference TRBV7-6 and TRBJ2-2, reads GAGVSQSPRYKVTKRGQDVALRCDPISGHVSLYWYRQALGQGPEFLTYFNYEAQQDKSGLPNDRFSAERPEGSISTLTIQRTEQRDSAMYRCASTKGQSNTGELFFGEGSRLTVL.

In this sample, this clonotype turned up once. The chain joins TRBV29-1 to TRBJ2-7, with D perhaps matching TRBD1 (6 bases). CDR1 SQVTM and CDR2 ANQGSEA come from the germline V gene. This CDR3 spans 13 amino acids. Trimming took 3 bases from V and 5 from J, leaving 14 bases between them. This chain's CDR3 is CSVEGQGYNEQYF. CDR3 sequence (DNA): TGCAGCGTTGAGGGTCAGGGGTACAACGAGCAGTACTTC.

This clonotype was found many times. V usage is TRBV2 and J usage is TRBJ1-5, with TRBD1 identical over 7 bases. This CDR3 region has 12 residues. CDR1 and CDR2 from the germline V gene are SNHLY and FYNNEI. V gave up 8 bases and J gave up 7 bases; unmatched junction bases: 5. The DNA of the CDR3 is TGTGCCAGCGCAGGGGGGCTCCAGCCCCAGCATTTT. Residues: CASAGGLQPQHF.

The chain uses TRBV5-1 and TRBJ2-5, with 7 bases matching TRBD1. The CDR3 has 14 amino acids. With 4 bases clipped from V and 5 bases from J, the junction kept 8 bases outside the gene matches. Germline CDR1 and CDR2: SGHRS and YFSETQ. The CDR3 DNA sequence: TGCGCCAGCAGCGGGACAGCCTGGCGGGAGACCCAGTACTTC. Translating gives CASSGTAWRETQYF.

The table lists this clonotype with a few counts. The chain uses TRBV14 and TRBJ2-2, with TRBD2 identical over 9 bases. Germline V gives CDR1 SGHDN, CDR2 FVKESK. Trimming took 5 bases from V and 4 from J; bases not matched to a gene: 11. The CDR3 is 17 amino acids. The CDR3 protein is CASSTHSGSGSTGELFF. In DNA form, the CDR3 reads TGTGCCAGCAGCACCCATAGCGGGAGCGGGAGCACCGGGGAGCTGTTTTTT. The whole variable domain, filled in from reference TRBV14 and TRBJ2-2, reads EAGVTQFPSHSVIEKGQTVTLRCDPISGHDNLYWYRRVMGKEIKFLLHFVKESKQDESGMPNNRFLAERTGGTYSTLKVQPAELEDSGVYFCASSTHSGSGSTGELFFGEGSRLTVL.

The V gene is TRBV29-1, the J gene TRBJ2-5, with D perhaps being TRBD1 or TRBD2 (5 bases each). Germline V gives CDR1 SQVTM, CDR2 ANQGSEA. The CDR3 covers 12 residues. Trimming shortened V by 3 bases and J by 5 bases, and 10 bases separated the two germline ends. The CDR3 is CSVEMGVETQYF. The CDR3 nucleotides read TGCAGCGTTGAGATGGGGGTGGAGACCCAGTACTTC.

The rearrangement joins TRBV28 to TRBJ1-4, with 7 bases lining up with TRBD1. The germline V gene encodes CDR1 MDHEN and CDR2 SYDVKM. This CDR3 is 13 amino acids long. V was pared by 4 bases and J by 7 bases, with 3 bases of the junction left unmatched. CDR3 region: CASSSNRGEKLFF. Written as DNA, the CDR3 is TGTGCCAGCAGTTCTAACAGGGGTGAAAAACTGTTTTTT.

This chain joins TRBV7-9 and TRBJ1-1; D unclear. CDR3 length: 14 residues. Germline CDR1 and CDR2: SEHNR and FQNEAQ (reference sequence). Trimming took 0 bases from V and 1 from J, leaving 6 bases between them. CDR3 region: CASSLAAENTEAFF. CDR3 bases: TGTGCCAGCAGCTTAGCGGCCGAGAACACTGAAGCTTTCTTT.

This clonotype was counted only a few times. The J gene is TRBJ2-5, the V gene TRBV20-1; 12 positions agree with TRBD2. The CDR3 is 17 residues long. Germline trimming cut 3 bases from V and 5 bases from J; bases unmatched to any gene: 13. Germline CDR1 DFQATT, CDR2 SNEGSKA (reference sequence). DNA of the CDR3: TGCAGTGCTAGGGGTCGGACTAGCGGGGCGAGAAGGGAGACCCAGTACTTC. The encoded protein is CSARGRTSGARRETQYF.

V is TRBV6-6 and J is TRBJ1-5; D unclear. CDR3 length: 15 residues. CDR1 is MNHNY, CDR2 SVGAGI, per germline (reference sequence). With 6 bases removed from V and 2 bases from J, the gap between germline ends came to 14 bases. The CDR3 DNA sequence: TGTGCCAGCAGCCGCGTCCCGGAGGGCAATCAGCCCCAGCATTTT. Translated, it gives CASSRVPEGNQPQHF.

In its sample, this clonotype was seen once. The rearrangement links TRBV6-1 to TRBJ1-3; D may be TRBD1 (5 bases). Germline V lookup: CDR1 MNHNS, CDR2 SASEGT. V was pared by 5 bases and J by 0 bases, with 14 bases between. The CDR3 extends over 16 amino acids. The CDR3 sequence: CASSTGTDHSGNTIYF. The CDR3 nucleotides are TGTGCCAGCAGTACCGGGACGGACCACTCTGGAAACACCATATATTTT.

The J gene is TRBJ2-2, the V gene TRBV4-3; 10 positions agree with TRBD2. There are 17 residues in the CDR3. Per germline, CDR1 LGHNA and CDR2 YSLEER. V trimming: 0 bases; J trimming: 6 bases; junction bases outside the gene matches: 7. The CDR3 DNA reads TGCGCCAGCAGCCAAGATTGGGGGACTAGCGTCCCCGGGGAGCTGTTTTTT. Translation: CASSQDWGTSVPGELFF.

V is TRBV7-2 and J is TRBJ2-2; no reliable D call. The V and J ends lost 5 bases and 2 bases respectively, with 15 bases between them. This CDR3 contains 16 residues. Per the germline V gene, CDR1 is SGHTA and CDR2 is FQGNSA. The CDR3 coding sequence is TGTGCCAGCAGCAAGCTCCCCGGCCTTAACACCGGGGAGCTGTTTTTT. Protein product: CASSKLPGLNTGELFF. Full variable domain (missing parts from reference TRBV7-2 and TRBJ2-2): GAGVSQSPSNKVTEKGKDVELRCDPISGHTALYWYRQSLGQGLEFLIYFQGNSAPDKSGLPSDRFSAERTGGSVSTLTIQRTQQEDSAVYLCASSKLPGLNTGELFFGEGSRLTVL.